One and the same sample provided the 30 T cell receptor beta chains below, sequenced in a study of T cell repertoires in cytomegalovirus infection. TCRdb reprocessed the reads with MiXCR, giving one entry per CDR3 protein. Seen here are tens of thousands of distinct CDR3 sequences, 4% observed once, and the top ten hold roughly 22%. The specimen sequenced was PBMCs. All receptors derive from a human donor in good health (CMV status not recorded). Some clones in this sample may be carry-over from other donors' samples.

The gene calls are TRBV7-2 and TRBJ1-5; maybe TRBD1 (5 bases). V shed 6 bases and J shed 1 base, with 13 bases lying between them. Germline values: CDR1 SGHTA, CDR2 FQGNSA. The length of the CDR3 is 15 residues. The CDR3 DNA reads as TGTGCCAGCAGTCTCAGGGCGGGGAGCAATCAGCCCCAGCATTTT. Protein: CASSLRAGSNQPQHF.

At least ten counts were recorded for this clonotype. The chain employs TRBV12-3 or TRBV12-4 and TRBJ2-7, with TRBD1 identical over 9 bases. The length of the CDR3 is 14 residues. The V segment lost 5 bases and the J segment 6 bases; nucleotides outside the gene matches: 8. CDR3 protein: CASSPKTGGSEQYF. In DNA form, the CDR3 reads TGTGCCAGCAGTCCCAAGACAGGGGGTTCCGAGCAGTACTTC.

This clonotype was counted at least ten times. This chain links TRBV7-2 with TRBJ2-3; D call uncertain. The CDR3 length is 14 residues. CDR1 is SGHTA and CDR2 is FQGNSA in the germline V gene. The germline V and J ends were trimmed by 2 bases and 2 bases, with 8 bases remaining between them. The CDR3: CASSLRLSTDTQYF. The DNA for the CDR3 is TGTGCCAGCAGCTTAAGGCTCTCCACAGATACGCAGTATTTT.

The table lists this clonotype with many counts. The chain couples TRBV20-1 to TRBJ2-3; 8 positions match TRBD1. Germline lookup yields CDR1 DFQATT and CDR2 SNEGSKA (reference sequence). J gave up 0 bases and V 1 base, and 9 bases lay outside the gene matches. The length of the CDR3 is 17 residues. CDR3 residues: CSARAPGTGPSTDTQYF. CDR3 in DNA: TGCAGTGCTAGAGCCCCCGGGACAGGACCTAGCACAGATACGCAGTATTTT.

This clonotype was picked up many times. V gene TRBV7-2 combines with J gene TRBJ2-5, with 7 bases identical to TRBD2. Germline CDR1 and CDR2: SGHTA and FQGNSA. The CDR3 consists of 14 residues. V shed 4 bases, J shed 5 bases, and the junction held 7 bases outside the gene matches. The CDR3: CASSSSSGPETQYF. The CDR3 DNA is TGTGCCAGCAGCTCTTCTAGCGGCCCCGAGACCCAGTACTTC.

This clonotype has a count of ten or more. The CDR3, as DNA: TGTGCCAGCAGCTTAGGGCTCCCGCCCAATGAGCAGTTCTTC. It is translated as CASSLGLPPNEQFF. J is TRBJ2-1 and V is TRBV7-2; no clear D. Trimming removed 1 base at V and 6 bases at J, with 10 bases between. There are 14 residues in the CDR3. Germline-derived CDR1 and CDR2 are SGHTA and FQGNSA.

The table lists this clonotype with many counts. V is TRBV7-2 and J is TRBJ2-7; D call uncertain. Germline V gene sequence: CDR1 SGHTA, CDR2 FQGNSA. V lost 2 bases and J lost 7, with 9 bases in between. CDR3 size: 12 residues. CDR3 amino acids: CASSLRFVEQYF. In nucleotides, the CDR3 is TGTGCCAGCAGCTTAAGGTTTGTAGAGCAGTACTTC.

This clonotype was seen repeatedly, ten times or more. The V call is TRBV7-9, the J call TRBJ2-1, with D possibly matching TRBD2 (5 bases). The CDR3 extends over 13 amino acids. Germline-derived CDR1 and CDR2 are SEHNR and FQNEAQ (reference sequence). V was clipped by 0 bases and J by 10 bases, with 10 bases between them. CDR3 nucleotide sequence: TGTGCCAGCAGCTTAGCCTTAGGAGGCGAGCAGTTCTTC. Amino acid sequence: CASSLALGGEQFF.

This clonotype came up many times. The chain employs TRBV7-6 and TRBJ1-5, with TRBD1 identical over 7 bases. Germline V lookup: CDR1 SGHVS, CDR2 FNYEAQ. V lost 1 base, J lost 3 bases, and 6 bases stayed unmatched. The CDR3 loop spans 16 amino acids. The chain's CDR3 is CASSLGAGGVNQPQHF. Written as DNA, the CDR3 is TGTGCCAGCAGCTTAGGGGCAGGGGGGGTCAATCAGCCCCAGCATTTT.

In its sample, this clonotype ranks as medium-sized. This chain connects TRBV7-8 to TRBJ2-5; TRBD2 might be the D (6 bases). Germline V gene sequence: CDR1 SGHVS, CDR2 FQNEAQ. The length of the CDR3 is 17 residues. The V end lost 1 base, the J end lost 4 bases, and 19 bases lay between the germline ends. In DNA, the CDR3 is TGTGCCAGCAGCTTAGGAGTTGGCGGGGTCTTAGGAGAGACCCAGTACTTC. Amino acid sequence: CASSLGVGGVLGETQYF.

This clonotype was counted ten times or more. The CDR3, as DNA: TGTGCCAGCAGTTCGATCAATTCCTACAATGAGCAGTTCTTC. It codes for CASSSINSYNEQFF. The chain recombines TRBV28 with TRBJ2-1; D gene uncertain. The germline V gene has CDR1 MDHEN and CDR2 SYDVKM. Trimming removed 4 bases at V and 1 base at J, with 8 bases between. This CDR3 is built from 14 residues. The full variable domain, in which reference TRBV28 and TRBJ2-1 provide the parts outside the CDR3, is DVKVTQSSRYLVKRTGEKVFLECVQDMDHENMFWYRQDPGLGLRLIYFSYDVKMKEKGDIPEGYSVSREKKERFSLILESASTNQTSMYLCASSSINSYNEQFFGPGTRLTVL.

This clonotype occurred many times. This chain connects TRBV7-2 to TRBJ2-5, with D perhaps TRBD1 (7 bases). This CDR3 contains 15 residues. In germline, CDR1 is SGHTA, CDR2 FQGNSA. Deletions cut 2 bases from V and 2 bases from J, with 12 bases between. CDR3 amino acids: CASSLMTGRQETQYF. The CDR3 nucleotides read TGTGCCAGCAGCTTAATGACAGGGAGGCAAGAGACCCAGTACTTC.

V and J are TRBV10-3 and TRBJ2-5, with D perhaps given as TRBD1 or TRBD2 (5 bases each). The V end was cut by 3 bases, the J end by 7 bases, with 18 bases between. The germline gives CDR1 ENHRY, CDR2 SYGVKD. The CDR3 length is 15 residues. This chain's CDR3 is CAISDRQQNRGTQYF. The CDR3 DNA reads TGTGCCATCAGTGACCGACAGCAAAACCGGGGGACCCAGTACTTC.

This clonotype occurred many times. CDR3 nucleotide sequence: TGCGCCAGCAGCCAAGAATTCGGGCAGGGGTACTATGGCTACACCTTC. Translation gives CASSQEFGQGYYGYTF. The rearrangement uses TRBV4-1 and TRBJ1-2, with a tentative D call TRBD1 (6 bases). The CDR3 is 16 amino acids. CDR1 and CDR2 (germline): MGHRA, YSYEKL. Trimming pared 0 bases from V and 3 bases from J, leaving 14 bases between.

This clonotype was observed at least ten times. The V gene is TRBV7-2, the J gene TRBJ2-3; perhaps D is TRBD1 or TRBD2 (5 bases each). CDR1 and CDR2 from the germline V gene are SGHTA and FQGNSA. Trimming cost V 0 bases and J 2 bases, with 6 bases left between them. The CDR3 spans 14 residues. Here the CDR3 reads CASSLAGVTDTQYF. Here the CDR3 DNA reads TGTGCCAGCAGCTTAGCGGGGGTCACAGATACGCAGTATTTT.

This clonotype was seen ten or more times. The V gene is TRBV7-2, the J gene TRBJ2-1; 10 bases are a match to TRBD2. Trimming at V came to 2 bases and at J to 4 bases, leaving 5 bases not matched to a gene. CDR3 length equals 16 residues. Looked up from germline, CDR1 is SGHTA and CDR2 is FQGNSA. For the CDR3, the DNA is TGTGCCAGCAGCTTATCGGGACTAGCGCTATACAATGAGCAGTTCTTC. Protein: CASSLSGLALYNEQFF.

This CDR3 reads CASSEFGGTDHDEQFF. In DNA, the CDR3 is TGTGCCAGCAGTGAATTTGGGGGGACGGACCACGATGAGCAGTTCTTC. The rearrangement joins TRBV25-1 to TRBJ2-1, with D tentatively TRBD2 (6 bases). CDR3 length: 16 amino acids. V was pared by 1 base and J by 8 bases, with 18 bases between. Germline CDR1 and CDR2: MGHDK and SYGVNS.

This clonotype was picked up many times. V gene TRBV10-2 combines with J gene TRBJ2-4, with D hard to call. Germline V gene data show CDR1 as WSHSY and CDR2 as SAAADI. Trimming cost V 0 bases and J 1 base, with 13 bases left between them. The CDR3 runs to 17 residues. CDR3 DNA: TGCGCCAGCAGTGAGTCGGGTTACCCTGGGGCCAAAAACATTCAGTACTTC. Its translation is CASSESGYPGAKNIQYF.

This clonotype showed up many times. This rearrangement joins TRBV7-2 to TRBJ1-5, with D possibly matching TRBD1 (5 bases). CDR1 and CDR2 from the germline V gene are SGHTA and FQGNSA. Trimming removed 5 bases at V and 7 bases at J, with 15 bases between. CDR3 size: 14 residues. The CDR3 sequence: CASSPLGVGQPQHF. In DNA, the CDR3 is TGTGCCAGCAGCCCCCTGGGGGTTGGACAGCCCCAGCATTTT.

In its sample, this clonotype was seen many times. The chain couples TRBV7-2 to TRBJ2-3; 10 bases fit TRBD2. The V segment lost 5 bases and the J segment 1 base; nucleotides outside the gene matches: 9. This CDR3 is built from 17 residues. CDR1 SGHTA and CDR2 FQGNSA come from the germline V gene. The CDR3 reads CASSVRSGRDGTDTQYF. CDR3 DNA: TGTGCCAGCAGCGTCAGGAGCGGGAGGGATGGCACAGATACGCAGTATTTT.

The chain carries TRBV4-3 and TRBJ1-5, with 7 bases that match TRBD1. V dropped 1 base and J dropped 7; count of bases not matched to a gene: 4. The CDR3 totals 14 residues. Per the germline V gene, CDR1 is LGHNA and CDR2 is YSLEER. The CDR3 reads CASSQGQGGQPQHF. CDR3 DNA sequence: TGCGCCAGCAGCCAAGGACAGGGCGGCCAGCCCCAGCATTTT.

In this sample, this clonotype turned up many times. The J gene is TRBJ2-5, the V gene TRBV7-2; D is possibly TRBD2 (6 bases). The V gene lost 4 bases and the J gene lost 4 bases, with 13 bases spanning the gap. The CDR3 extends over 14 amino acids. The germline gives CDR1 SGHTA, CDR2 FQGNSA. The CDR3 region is CASSSIRDLETQYF. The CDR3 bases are TGTGCCAGCAGCTCGATCCGGGACTTAGAGACCCAGTACTTC.

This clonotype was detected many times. CDR3 region: CASSLDREKLFF. Written as DNA, the CDR3 is TGTGCCAGCAGCTTGGACCGAGAAAAACTGTTTTTT. This rearrangement joins TRBV7-2 to TRBJ1-4, with D hard to call. Trimming pared 3 bases from V and 8 bases from J, leaving 7 bases between. The CDR3 has 12 residues. CDR1 is SGHTA, CDR2 FQGNSA, per germline.

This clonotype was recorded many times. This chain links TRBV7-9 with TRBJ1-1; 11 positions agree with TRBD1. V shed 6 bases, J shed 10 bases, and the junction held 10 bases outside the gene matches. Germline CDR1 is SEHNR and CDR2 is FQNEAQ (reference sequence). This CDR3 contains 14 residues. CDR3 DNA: TGTGCCAGCAGTTCCGGACAGGGGGCGCAGGGAGCTTTCTTT. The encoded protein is CASSSGQGAQGAFF. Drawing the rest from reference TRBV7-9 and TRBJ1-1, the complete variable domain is DTGVSQNPRHKITKRGQNVTFRCDPISEHNRLYWYRQTLGQGPEFLTYFQNEAQLEKSRLLSDRFSAERPKGSFSTLEIQRTEQGDSAMYLCASSSGQGAQGAFFGQGTRLTVV.

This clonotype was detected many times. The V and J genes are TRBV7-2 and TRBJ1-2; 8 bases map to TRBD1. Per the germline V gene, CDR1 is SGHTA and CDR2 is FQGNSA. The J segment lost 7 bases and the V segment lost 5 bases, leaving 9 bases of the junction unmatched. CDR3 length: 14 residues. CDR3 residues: CASSGRQGSLGYTF. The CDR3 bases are TGTGCCAGCAGCGGAAGACAGGGGAGTCTTGGCTACACCTTC.

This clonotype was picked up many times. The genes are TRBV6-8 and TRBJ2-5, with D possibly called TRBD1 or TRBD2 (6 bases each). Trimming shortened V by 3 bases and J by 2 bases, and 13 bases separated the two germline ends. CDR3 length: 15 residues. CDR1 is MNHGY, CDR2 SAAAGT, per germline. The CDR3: CASSYQGRRQETQYF. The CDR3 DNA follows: TGTGCCAGCAGTTATCAGGGGAGGCGGCAAGAGACCCAGTACTTC.

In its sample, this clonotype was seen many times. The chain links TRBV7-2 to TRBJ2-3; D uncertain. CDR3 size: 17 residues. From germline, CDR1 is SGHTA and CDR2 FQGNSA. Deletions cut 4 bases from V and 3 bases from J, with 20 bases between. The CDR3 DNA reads TGTGCCAGCAGCTCAACCATTTTCCCAACAATTACAGATACGCAGTATTTT. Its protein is CASSSTIFPTITDTQYF.

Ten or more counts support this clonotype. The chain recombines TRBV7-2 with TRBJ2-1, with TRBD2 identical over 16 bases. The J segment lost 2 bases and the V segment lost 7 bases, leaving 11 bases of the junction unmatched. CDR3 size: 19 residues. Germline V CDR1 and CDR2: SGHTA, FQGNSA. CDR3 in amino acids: CASIEGLAGGPNPYNEQFF. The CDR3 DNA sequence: TGTGCCAGCATCGAGGGACTAGCGGGAGGGCCCAACCCCTACAATGAGCAGTTCTTC.

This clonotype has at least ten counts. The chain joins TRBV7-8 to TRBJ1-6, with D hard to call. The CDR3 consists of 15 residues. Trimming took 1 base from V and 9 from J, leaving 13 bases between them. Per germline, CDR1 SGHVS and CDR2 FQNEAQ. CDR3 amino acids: CASSLVLGEGSPLHF. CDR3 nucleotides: TGTGCCAGCAGCTTAGTCCTCGGAGAGGGTTCACCCCTCCACTTT.

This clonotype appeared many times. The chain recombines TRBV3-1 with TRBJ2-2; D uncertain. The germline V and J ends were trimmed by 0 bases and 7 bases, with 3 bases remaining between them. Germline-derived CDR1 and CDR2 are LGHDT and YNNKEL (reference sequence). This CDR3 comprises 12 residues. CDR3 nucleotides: TGTGCCAGCAGCCAAGATCGCGGGGAGCTGTTTTTT. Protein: CASSQDRGELFF.